The source of this TCR beta chain is a study of cytomegalovirus exposure and HLA in healthy donors. A few counts support this clone. This CDR3 spans 13 amino acids. V was clipped by 4 bases and J by 6 bases, with 9 bases between them. Germline CDR1 and CDR2: SEHNR and FQNEAQ (reference sequence). The primer mix had 60 Vbeta and 13 Jbeta primers. Here immunoSEQ multiplex PCR was the method, and the copy in TCRdb shows in-frame clones only, minus some. In the table there are a few hundred thousand clones, around 89% of which are singletons. The origin of this receptor is a woman aged 18-29 years in good health and CMV-seronegative. Sequencing was carried out using PBMCs. The rearrangement uses TRBV7-9 and TRBJ2-2, with D uncertain. The CDR3 DNA reads TGTGCCAGCAGCTCTAACAGTGCCGGGGAGCTGTTTTTT. It is translated as CASSSNSAGELFF.